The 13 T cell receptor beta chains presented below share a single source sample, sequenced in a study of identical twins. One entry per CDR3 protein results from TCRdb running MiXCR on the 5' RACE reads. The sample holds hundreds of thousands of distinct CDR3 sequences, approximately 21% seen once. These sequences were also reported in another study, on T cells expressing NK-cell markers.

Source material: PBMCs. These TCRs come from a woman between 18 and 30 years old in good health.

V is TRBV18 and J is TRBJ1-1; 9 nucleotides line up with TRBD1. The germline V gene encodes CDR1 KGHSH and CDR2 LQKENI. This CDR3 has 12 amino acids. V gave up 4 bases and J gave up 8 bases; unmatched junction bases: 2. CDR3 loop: CASSRTGVEAFF. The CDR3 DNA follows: TGTGCCAGCTCACGGACAGGGGTCGAAGCTTTCTTT.

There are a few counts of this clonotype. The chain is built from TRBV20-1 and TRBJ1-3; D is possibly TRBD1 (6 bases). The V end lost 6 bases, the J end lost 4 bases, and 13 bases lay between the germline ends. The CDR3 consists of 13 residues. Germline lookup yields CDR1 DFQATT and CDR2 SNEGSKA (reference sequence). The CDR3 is CSATQGSGNTIYF. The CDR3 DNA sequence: TGCAGTGCGACACAGGGCTCGGGAAACACCATATATTTT.

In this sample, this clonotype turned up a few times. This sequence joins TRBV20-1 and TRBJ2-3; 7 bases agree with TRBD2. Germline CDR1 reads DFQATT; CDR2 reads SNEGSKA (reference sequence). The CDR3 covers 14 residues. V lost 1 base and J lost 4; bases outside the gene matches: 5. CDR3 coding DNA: TGCAGTGCTAGAGGGGGAGGGCCCTCAGATACGCAGTATTTT. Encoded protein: CSARGGGPSDTQYF.

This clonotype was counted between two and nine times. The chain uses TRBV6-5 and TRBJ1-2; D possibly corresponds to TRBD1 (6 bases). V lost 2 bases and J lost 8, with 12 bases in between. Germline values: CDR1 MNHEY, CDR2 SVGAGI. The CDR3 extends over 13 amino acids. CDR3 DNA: TGTGCCAGCAGTTACACACAGGGAAGCGGCTACACCTTC. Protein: CASSYTQGSGYTF.

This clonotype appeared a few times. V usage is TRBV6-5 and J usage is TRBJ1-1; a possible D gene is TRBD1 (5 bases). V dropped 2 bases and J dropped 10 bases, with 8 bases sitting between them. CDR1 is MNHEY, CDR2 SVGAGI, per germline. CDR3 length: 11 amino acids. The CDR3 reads CASSYGTSAFF. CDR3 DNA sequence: TGTGCCAGCAGTTACGGGACTTCAGCTTTCTTT.

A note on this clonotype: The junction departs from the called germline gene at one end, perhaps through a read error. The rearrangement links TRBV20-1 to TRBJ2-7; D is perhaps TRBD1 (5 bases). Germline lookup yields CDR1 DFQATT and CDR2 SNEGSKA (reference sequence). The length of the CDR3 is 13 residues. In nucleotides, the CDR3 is TGCAGCGCTACAGGCGGAAGCTCCTACGAGCAGTACTTC. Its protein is CSATGGSSYEQYF.

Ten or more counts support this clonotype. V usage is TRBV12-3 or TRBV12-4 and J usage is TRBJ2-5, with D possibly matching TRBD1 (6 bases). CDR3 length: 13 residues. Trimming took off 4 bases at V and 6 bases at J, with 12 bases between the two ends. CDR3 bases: TGTGCCAGCAGTTCCGACAGGCGAAAGACCCAGTACTTC. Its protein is CASSSDRRKTQYF.

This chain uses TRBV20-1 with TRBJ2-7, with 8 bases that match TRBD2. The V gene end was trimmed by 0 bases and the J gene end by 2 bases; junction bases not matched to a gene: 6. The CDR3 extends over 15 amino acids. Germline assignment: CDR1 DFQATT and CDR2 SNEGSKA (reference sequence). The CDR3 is CSARDSSGGTYEQYF. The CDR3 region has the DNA TGCAGTGCTAGAGATTCGAGCGGGGGAACCTACGAGCAGTACTTC.

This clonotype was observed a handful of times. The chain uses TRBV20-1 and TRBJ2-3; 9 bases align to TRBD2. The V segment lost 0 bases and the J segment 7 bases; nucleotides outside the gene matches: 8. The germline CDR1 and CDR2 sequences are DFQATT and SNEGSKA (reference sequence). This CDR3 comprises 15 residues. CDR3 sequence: CSARESLAGIYTQYF. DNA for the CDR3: TGCAGTGCTAGAGAATCGCTAGCGGGGATTTATACGCAGTATTTT.

CDR3 loop: CASSIAGGGSDTQYF. The CDR3 DNA reads TGTGCCAGCAGTATAGCGGGAGGTGGGTCAGATACGCAGTATTTT. The chain is built from TRBV28 and TRBJ2-3; the match to TRBD2 covers 10 bases. Trimming at V came to 5 bases and at J to 4 bases, leaving 6 bases not matched to a gene. The CDR3 length is 15 residues. Germline loops: CDR1 MDHEN, CDR2 SYDVKM.

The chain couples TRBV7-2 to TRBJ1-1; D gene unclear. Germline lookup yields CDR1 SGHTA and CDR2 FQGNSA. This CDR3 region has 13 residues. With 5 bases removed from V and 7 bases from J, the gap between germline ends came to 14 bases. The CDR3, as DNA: TGTGCCAGCAGCCTAAGGTCGCAGATTGAAGCTTTCTTT. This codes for CASSLRSQIEAFF. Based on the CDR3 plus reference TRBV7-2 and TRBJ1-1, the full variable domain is GAGVSQSPSNKVTEKGKDVELRCDPISGHTALYWYRQSLGQGLEFLIYFQGNSAPDKSGLPSDRFSAERTGGSVSTLTIQRTQQEDSAVYLCASSLRSQIEAFFGQGTRLTVV.

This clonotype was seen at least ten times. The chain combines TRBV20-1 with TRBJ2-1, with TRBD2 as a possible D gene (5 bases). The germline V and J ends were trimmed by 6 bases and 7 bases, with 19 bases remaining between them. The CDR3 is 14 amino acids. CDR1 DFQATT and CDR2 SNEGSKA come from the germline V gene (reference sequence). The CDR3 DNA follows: TGCAGTGCGGTCGAGGGTATGAGGGAGAATGAGCAGTTCTTC. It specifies CSAVEGMRENEQFF.

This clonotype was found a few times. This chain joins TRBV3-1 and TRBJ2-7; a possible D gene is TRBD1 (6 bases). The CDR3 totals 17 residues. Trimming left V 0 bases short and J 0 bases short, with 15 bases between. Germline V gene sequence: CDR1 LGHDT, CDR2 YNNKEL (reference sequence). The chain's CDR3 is CASSQDPGTHHSYEQYF. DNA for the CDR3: TGTGCCAGCAGCCAAGATCCTGGGACACACCACTCCTACGAGCAGTACTTC.